Sequencing of this T cell receptor beta chain was carried out in a study of shared clonotypes between healthy human individuals. In the study overall: There were three CD4 naive, three CD4 memory, two CD8 naive and one CD8 memory plates per donor. Study-wide points: Of the naive CD4 clonotypes, approximately 5% were shared across several donors.

Naive CD8 cells lacked CD45RO, underwent positive selection for CCR7 and left out terminally differentiated effector memory CD45RA+ cells. Concerning this clone itself: Its antigen is undetermined.

Original analysis: Filtering was not the same, since immunoSEQ gave junction-only sequences without quality scores. Data came from immunoSEQ multiplex PCR; TCRdb stores just in-frame clones and leaves some out. V and J calls and clone size come straight from that table; D and trimming were deduced from the DNA. The table lists about 680,000 clones, 92% of them singletons. This CDR3 is built from 11 residues. Germline V lookup: CDR1 MNHEY, CDR2 SMNVEV (reference sequence). Trimming cost V 4 bases and J 3 bases, with 3 bases left between them. Sequencing input: naive CD8+ T cells sorted from blood. This sequence originates from a man aged 30 to 39 in good health. The V call is TRBV27, the J call TRBJ2-5; D is ambiguous. The CDR3 reads CASSYKETQYF. CDR3 sequence (DNA): TGTGCCAGCAGTTACAAAGAGACCCAGTACTTC.